Listed here is a single T cell receptor (beta chain). The junction shows a germline mismatch at one end, possibly a read error. In the PCR, 60 Vbeta and 13 Jbeta primers were used. Sequenced by immunoSEQ multiplex PCR; TCRdb stores in-frame clones only, minus some. The sample lists over 200,000 clones; roughly 80% were seen once. The sample comes from a study of cytomegalovirus exposure and HLA in healthy donors. This receptor was taken from a woman between 40 and 55 years old in good health and CMV-seropositive. The sample taken for sequencing was PBMCs.

Here the CDR3 DNA reads TGTGCCTGGAGTCATGGCACAGGTACGCAGTATTTT. This translates into CAWSHGTGTQYF. This sequence joins TRBV30 and TRBJ2-3; possible D gene TRBD1, 5 bases. This CDR3 is built from 12 residues. The germline CDR1 and CDR2 sequences are GTSNPN and SVGIG (reference sequence).